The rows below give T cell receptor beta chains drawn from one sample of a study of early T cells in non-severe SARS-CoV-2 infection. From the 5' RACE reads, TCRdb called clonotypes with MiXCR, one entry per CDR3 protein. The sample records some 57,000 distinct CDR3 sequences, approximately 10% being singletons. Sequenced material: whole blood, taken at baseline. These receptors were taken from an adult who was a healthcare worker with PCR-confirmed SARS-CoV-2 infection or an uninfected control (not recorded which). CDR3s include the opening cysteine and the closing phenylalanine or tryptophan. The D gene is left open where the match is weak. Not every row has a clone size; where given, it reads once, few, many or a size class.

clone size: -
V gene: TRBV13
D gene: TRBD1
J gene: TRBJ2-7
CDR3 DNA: TGTGCCAGCAGCTTAATGGACAGGGCCTACGAGCAGTACTTC
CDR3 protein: CASSLMDRAYEQYF

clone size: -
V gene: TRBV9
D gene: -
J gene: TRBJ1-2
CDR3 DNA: TGTGCCAGCAGCGTACCGAATATGGTTGATGGCTACACCTTC
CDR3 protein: CASSVPNMVDGYTF

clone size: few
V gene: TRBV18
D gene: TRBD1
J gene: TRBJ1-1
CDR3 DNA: TGTGCCAGCTCCCCACAACAGGGGCACGACACTGAAGCTTTCTTT
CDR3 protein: CASSPQQGHDTEAFF

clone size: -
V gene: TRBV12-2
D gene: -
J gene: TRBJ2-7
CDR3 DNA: TGTGCAAGTCGCCCTTTCGGGTACTTC
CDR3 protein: CASRPFGYF

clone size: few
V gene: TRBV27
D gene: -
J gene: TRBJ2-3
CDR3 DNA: TGTGCCAGCAGTTTTATGGTTGCGGGTACAGATACGCAGTATTTT
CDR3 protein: CASSFMVAGTDTQYF

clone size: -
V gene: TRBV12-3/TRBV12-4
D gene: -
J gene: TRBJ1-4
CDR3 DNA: TGTGCCAGCAGTTCAGCAGTCGGGACGGATAATGAAAAACTGTTTTTT
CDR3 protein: CASSSAVGTDNEKLFF

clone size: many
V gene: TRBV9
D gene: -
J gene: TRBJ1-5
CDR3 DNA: TGTGCCAGCAGCTCCGGGGAGGGTTACCAGCCCCAGCATTTT
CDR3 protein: CASSSGEGYQPQHF

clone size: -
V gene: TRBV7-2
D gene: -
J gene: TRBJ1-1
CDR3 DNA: TGTGCCAGCAATGGGTACTTGGACACTGAAGCTTTCTTT
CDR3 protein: CASNGYLDTEAFF

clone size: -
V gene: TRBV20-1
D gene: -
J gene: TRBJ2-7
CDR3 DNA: TGCAGTGCTCGGGACAACACCTACGAGCAGTACTTC
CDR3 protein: CSARDNTYEQYF

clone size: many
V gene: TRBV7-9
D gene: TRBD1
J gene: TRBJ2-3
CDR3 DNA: TGTGCCAGCAGCAAAAAGGACAGGGTGGGGAATACGCAGTATTTT
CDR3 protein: CASSKKDRVGNTQYF

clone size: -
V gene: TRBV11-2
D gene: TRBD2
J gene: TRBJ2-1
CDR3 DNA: TGTGCCAGCAGCTACGGGACTAGGGACAATGAGCAGTTCTTC
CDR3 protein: CASSYGTRDNEQFF

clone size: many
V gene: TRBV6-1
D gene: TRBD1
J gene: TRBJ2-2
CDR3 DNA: TGTGCCAGCAGTATACAGGGGAAGAACACCGGGGAGCTGTTTTTT
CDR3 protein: CASSIQGKNTGELFF

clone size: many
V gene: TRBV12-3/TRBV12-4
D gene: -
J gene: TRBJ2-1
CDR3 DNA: TGTGCCAGCAGTTGGGGGGTAGTCCCCTCCTACAATGAGCAGTTCTTC
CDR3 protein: CASSWGVVPSYNEQFF

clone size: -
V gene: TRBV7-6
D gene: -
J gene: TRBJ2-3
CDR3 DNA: TGTGTCAGCAGCCCCAACGAGGGACTGAACGGGAATTTT
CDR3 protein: CVSSPNEGLNGNF

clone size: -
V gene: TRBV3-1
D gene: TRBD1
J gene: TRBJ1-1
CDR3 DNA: TGTGCCAGCAGCCAAGATCCCTGGACAGGGGGAGCTTTCTTT
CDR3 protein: CASSQDPWTGGAFF

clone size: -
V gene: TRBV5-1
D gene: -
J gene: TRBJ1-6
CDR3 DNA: TGCGCCAGCACCCTCGACAAGATTTCGGATTCACCCCTCCACTTT
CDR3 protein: CASTLDKISDSPLHF

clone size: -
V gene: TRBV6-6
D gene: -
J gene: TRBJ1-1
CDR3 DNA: TGTGCCAGCTGTGATGGAGGTTTGGAGACTGAAGCTTTCTTT
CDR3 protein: CASCDGGLETEAFF

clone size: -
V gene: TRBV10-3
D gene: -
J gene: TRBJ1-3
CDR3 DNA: TGTGCCATCAGCCCCGGGGGCTCTGGAAACACCATATATTTT
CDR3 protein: CAISPGGSGNTIYF

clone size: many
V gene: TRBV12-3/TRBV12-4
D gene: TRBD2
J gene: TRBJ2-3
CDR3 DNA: TGTGCCAGCAGTCCCCGACTAGCGGGGGGGACAGATACGCAGTATTTT
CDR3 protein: CASSPRLAGGTDTQYF

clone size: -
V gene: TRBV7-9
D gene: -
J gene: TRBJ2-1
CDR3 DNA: TGTGCCAGCAGCTTAGGTCGCTACGTGGATGAGCAGTTCTTC
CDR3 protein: CASSLGRYVDEQFF

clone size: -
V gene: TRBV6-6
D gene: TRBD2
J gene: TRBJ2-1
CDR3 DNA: TGTGCCAGCAGTTCGCGGACTAGCTCCGATGAGCAGTTCTTC
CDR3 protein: CASSSRTSSDEQFF

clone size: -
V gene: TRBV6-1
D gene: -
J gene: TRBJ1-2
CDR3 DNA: TGTGCCAGCAGTGAAACAACTAACTATGGCTACACCTTC
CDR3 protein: CASSETTNYGYTF

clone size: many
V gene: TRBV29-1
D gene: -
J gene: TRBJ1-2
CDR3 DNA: TGCAGCGTTGAGGGCGACACCTTC
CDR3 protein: CSVEGDTF

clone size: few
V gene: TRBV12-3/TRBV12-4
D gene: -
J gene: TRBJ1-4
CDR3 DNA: TGTGCCAGCAGTTCCCCCCAGGGCGGTAATGAAAAACTGTTTTTT
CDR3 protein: CASSSPQGGNEKLFF

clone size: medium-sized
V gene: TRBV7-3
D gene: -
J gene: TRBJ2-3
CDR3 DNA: TGTGCCAGCAGCTCCCAAAAGACTGTCACAGATACGCAGTATTTT
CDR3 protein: CASSSQKTVTDTQYF

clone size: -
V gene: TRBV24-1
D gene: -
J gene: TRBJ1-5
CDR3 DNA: TGTGCCACCAGTAAAGGTCCGCAGCCCCAGCATTTT
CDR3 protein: CATSKGPQPQHF

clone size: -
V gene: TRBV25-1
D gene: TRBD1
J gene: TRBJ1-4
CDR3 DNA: TGTGCCAGCAGTGACCGCGGACAGGCTAATGAAAAACTGTTTTTT
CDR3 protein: CASSDRGQANEKLFF

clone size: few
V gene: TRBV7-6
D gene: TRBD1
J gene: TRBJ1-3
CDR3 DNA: TGTGCCAGCAGCTCCGTGAGACAGGGCGCCGGAAACACCATATATTTT
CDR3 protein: CASSSVRQGAGNTIYF

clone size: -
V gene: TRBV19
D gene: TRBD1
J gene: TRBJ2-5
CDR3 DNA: TGTGTCAGTAGCCATCAGGGGGCGCGGGAGACCCAGTACTTC
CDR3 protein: CVSSHQGARETQYF

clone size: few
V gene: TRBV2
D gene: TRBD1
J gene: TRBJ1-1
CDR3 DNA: TGTGCCAGCAGTGAGGAGACAGGGGTAAAAGCTTTCTTT
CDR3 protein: CASSEETGVKAFF

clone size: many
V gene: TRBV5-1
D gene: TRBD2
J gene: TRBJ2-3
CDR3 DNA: TGCGCCAGCAGCCAAGGACTAGCGGGTACCTATACGCAGTATTTT
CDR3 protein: CASSQGLAGTYTQYF

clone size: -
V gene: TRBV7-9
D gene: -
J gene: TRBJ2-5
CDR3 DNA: TGTGCCAGCAGCTCGACAGAAGAGACCCAGTACTTC
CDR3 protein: CASSSTEETQYF

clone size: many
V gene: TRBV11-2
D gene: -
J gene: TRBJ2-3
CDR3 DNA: TGTGCCAGCAGCTTAGATCGAGCAGATACGCAGTATTTT
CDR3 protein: CASSLDRADTQYF

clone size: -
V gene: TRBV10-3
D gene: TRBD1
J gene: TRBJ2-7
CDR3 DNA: TGTGCCATCAGTGATGATAGGGGGCATCGGGAGCAGTACTTC
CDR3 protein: CAISDDRGHREQYF

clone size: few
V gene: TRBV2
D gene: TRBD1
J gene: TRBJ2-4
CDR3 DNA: TGTGCCAGCAGGGCAGCGACAGGGGACAAAAACATTCAGTACTTC
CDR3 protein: CASRAATGDKNIQYF

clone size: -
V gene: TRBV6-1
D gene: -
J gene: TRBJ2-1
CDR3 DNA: TGTGCCAGCTCCCCGGTAGGAGAGGGAGTGCGCTGGGTCTTC
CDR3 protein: CASSPVGEGVRWVF

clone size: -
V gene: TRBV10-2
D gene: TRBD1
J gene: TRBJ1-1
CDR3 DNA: TGCGCCAGCAGTGTCCGGACAGGTAACACTGAAGCTTTCTTT
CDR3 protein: CASSVRTGNTEAFF

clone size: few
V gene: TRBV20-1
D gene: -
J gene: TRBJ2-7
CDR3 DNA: TGCAGTGCTAGAGACGACAGGCCGTGGGAGCAGTACTTC
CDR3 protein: CSARDDRPWEQYF

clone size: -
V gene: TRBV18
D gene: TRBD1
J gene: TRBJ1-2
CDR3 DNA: TGTGCCAGCTCCCTCACAGCCGACAGGGAATATGGCTACACCTTC
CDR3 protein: CASSLTADREYGYTF

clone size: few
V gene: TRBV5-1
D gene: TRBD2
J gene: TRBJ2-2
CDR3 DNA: TGCGCCAGCAGCTTCCTAGCGGGAGAAATCACCGGGGAGCTGTTTTTT
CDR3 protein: CASSFLAGEITGELFF

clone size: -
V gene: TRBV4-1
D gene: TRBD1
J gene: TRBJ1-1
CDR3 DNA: TGCGCCAGCTCCCGATCAGGGGGCGGGAGCACTGAAGCTTTCTTT
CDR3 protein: CASSRSGGGSTEAFF

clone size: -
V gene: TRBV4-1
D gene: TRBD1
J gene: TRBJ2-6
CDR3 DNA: TGCGCCAGCAGCCAAGGGGGGATGATCGGGACAGGGAGGATCTCTGGGGCCAACGTCCTGACTTTC
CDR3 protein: CASSQGGMIGTGRISGANVLTF

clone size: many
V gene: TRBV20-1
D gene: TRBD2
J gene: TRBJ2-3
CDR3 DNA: TGCAGTGCTGGAGCGGGAGCCACGGGTGGCACAGATACGCAGTATTTT
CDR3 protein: CSAGAGATGGTDTQYF

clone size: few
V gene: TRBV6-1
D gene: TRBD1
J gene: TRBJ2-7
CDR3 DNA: TGTGCCAGCAGAAGGGACAGGGGTTCCGTCTACGAGCAGTACTTC
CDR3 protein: CASRRDRGSVYEQYF

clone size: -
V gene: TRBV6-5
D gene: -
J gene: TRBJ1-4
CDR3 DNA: TGTGCCAGCAGTTACTCATGGTCGGGCAATGAAAAACTGTTTTTT
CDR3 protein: CASSYSWSGNEKLFF

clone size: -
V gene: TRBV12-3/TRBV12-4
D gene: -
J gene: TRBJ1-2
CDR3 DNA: TGTGCCAGCAGTTTAGAGACAAGTCTTAACTATGGCTACACCTTC
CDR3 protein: CASSLETSLNYGYTF

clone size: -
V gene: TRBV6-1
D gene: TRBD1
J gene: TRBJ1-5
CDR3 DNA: TGTGCCAGCCGGGACAGGGTTCTTTATAGCAATCAGCCCCAGCATTTT
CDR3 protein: CASRDRVLYSNQPQHF

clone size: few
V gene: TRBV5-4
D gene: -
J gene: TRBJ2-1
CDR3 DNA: TGTGCCAGCAGCTCCGGGACCAGCTCCTACAATGAGCAGTTCTTC
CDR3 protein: CASSSGTSSYNEQFF

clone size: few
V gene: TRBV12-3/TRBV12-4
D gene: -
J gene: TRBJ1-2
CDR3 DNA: TGTGCCAGCAGTTTCAACAGGGCGGAGGGCTACACCTTC
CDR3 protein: CASSFNRAEGYTF

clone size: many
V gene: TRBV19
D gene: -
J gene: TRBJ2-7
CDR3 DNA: TGTGCCAGTAGTAATGATGCCGAGCAGTACTTC
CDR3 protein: CASSNDAEQYF

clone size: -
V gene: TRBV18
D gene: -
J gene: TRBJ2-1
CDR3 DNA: TGTGCCAGCTCACCGAAACAGCCGCCCTACAATGAGCAGTTCTTC
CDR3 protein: CASSPKQPPYNEQFF

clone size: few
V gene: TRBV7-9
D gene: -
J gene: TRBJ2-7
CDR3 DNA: TGTGCCAGCAGCTCTGCCTTGGGGACGGAGGAGCAGTACTTC
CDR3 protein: CASSSALGTEEQYF

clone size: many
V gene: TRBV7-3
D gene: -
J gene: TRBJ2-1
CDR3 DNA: TGTGCCAGCAGCTTGACCCGGGAGACTCTCAATGAGCAGTTCTTC
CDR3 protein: CASSLTRETLNEQFF

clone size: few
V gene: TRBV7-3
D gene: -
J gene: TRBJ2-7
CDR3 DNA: TGTGCCAGCAGCTTAAACGGGGTTACCCCCTACGAGCAGTACTTC
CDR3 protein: CASSLNGVTPYEQYF

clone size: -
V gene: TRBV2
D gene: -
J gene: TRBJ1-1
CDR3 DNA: TGTGCCAGCAGTGAATTAGGTCCCACTGAAGCTTTCTTT
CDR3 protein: CASSELGPTEAFF

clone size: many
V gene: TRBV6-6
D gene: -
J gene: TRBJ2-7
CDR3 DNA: TGTGCCAGCAGTTACGGACGCCCGCCGGCCTCCTACGAGCAGTACTTC
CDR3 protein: CASSYGRPPASYEQYF

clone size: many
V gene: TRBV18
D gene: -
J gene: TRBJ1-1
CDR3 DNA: TGTGCCAGCTCACCACAGAGGAACACTGAAGCTTTCTTT
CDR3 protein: CASSPQRNTEAFF